This TCR beta chain is drawn from a study of OX40 agonist ivuxolimab in advanced cancers. CDR1 is LNHDA and CDR2 is SQIVND in the germline V gene (reference sequence). The CDR3 runs to 13 residues. Trimming left V 4 bases short and J 6 bases short, with 12 bases between. Produced via immunoSEQ multiplex PCR; TCRdb's table is partial and in-frame only. Here the sample spans over 70,000 clones, about nine tenths being singletons. The source is an adult with an advanced solid tumor such as melanoma, head and neck, liver or kidney cancer. This chain uses TRBV19 with TRBJ1-1, with D possibly TRBD1 on 6 matching bases. Sequenced here: CD4+ or CD8+ T cells sorted from blood, sampled in a trial of the OX40 agonist ivuxolimab. CDR3 sequence reads: CASSTPGVPEAFF. The DNA of the CDR3 is TGTGCCAGTAGTACCCCAGGGGTCCCTGAAGCTTTCTTT.